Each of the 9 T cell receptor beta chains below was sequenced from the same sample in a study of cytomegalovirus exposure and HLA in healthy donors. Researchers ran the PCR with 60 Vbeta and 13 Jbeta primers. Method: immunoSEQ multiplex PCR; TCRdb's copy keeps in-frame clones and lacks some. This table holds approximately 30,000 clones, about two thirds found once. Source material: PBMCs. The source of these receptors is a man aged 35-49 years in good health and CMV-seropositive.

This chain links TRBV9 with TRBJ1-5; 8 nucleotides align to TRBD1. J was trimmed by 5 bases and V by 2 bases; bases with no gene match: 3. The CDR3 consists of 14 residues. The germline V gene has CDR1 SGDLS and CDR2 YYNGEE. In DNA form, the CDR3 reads TGTGCCAGCAGCGTGGGACAGGTTGATCAGCCCCAGCATTTT. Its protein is CASSVGQVDQPQHF.

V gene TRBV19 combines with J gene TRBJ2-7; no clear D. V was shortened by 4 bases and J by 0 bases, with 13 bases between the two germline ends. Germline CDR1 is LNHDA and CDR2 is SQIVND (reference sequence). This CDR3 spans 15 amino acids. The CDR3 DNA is TGTGCCAGTAGTAAGTCCGAAAGCCCCTCCTACGAGCAGTACTTC. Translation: CASSKSESPSYEQYF.

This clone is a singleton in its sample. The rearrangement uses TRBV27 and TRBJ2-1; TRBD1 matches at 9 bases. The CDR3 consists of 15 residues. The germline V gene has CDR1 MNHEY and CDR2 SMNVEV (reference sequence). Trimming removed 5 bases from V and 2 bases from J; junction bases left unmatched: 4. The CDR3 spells CASSTQGAPYNEQFF. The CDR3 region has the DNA TGTGCCAGCAGTACACAGGGGGCCCCCTACAATGAGCAGTTCTTC.

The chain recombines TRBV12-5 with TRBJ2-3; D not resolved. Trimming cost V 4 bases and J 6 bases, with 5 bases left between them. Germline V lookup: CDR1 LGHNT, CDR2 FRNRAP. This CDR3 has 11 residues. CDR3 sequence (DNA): TGTGCTAGTGGTTCGAGGGATACGCAGTATTTT. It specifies CASGSRDTQYF.

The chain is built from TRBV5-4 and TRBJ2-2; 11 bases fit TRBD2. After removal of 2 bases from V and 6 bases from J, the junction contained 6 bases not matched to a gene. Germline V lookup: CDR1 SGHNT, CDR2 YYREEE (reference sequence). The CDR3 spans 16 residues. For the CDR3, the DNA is TGTGCCAGCAGCTTTAGCGGGGGGGCCCTTCCCGGGGAGCTGTTTTTT. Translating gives CASSFSGGALPGELFF.

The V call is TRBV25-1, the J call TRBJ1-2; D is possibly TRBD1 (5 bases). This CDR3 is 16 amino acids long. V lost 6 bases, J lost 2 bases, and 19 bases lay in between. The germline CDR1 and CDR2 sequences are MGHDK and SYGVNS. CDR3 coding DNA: TGTGCCAGCAGCCCATTGGGGGACTCCTGGAACTATGGCTACACCTTC. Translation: CASSPLGDSWNYGYTF.

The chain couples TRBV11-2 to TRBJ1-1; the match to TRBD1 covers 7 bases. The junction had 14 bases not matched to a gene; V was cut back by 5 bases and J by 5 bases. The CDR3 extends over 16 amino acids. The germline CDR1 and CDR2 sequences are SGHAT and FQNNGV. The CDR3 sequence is CASSELAAPRGTEAFF. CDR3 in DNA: TGTGCCAGCAGCGAACTAGCCGCCCCCAGGGGGACTGAAGCTTTCTTT.

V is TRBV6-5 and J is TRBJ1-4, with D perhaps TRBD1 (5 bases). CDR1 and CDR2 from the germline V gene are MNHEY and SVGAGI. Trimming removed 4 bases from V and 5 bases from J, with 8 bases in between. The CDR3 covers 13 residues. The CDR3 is CASSWTLNEKLFF. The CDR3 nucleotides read TGTGCCAGCAGTTGGACATTGAATGAAAAACTGTTTTTT.

The CDR3 protein is CAISSGTGDTGYTF. CDR3 DNA: TGTGCCATCAGTTCTGGGACAGGGGATACTGGCTACACCTTC. V gene TRBV10-3 combines with J gene TRBJ1-2, with 10 positions matching TRBD1. Germline trimming cut 5 bases from V and 7 bases from J; bases unmatched to any gene: 7. Germline V gene lookup returns CDR1 ENHRY and CDR2 SYGVKD. This CDR3 is built from 14 residues.